This TCR beta chain was obtained from a study of T cells in Graves' hyperthyroidism and ophthalmopathy. Points from the study as a whole: Appearing also in blood were most of the thyroid clonotypes expanded above 0.001.

In its sample, this clonotype was seen many times. As yet, its antigen is unknown. The CDR3 is 12 amino acids. V dropped 6 bases and J dropped 7 bases, with 12 bases sitting between them. Germline assignment: CDR1 MNHEY and CDR2 SVGAGI. Regions amplified from RNA transcripts were the TCR beta CDR3 regions. TCR CDR3 underwent first-round RT-PCR with the HTBI primer set. TCRdb re-analysed the multiplex PCR reads in MiXCR, keeping a single row per CDR3 protein. Of almost 350,000 distinct CDR3 sequences in the sample, 15% to 20% were seen once. Enrolled ophthalmopathy patients presented with a Clinical Activity Score of at least 3, a NOSPECS grade of at least 4, and disease duration under 3 months. The study based diagnoses on clinical symptoms, serum thyroxine and TRAb, thyroid ultrasound and orbital computed tomography. The PBMCs studied were ones that came from about 9.9 ml fresh peripheral blood.

This clonotype was sampled from a woman between 40 and 50 years old with Graves' ophthalmopathy. Material for sequencing was blood. V gene TRBV6-5 combines with J gene TRBJ1-2, with D uncertain. The CDR3 region is CASRRTVGGYTF. Here the CDR3 DNA reads TGTGCCAGCAGGAGAACAGTGGGTGGCTACACCTTC.